The source of this TCR beta chain is a study of blood T cell repertoires in COVID-19. About the study: The analysed material was cDNA or gDNA that came from T cells, B-cell-depleted T cells, or PBMCs.

The germline gives CDR1 GTSNPN, CDR2 SVGIG (reference sequence). This CDR3 region has 14 residues. The V end lost 1 base, the J end lost 6 bases, and 13 bases lay between the germline ends. Clones were sequenced by immunoSEQ multiplex PCR, and TCRdb holds only the in-frame ones, with some missing. The sample records 270,000 or so clones, around 85% being singletons. The clonotype was recovered from a human donor with COVID-19, enrolled during active disease. The donor label of this sample is uncertain. The rearrangement joins TRBV30 to TRBJ1-5; D not certain. Specimen: peripheral blood. CDR3 in DNA: TGTGCCTGGAGTGGGGTCAACGCGGGTCAGCCCCAGCATTTT. This codes for CAWSGVNAGQPQHF.